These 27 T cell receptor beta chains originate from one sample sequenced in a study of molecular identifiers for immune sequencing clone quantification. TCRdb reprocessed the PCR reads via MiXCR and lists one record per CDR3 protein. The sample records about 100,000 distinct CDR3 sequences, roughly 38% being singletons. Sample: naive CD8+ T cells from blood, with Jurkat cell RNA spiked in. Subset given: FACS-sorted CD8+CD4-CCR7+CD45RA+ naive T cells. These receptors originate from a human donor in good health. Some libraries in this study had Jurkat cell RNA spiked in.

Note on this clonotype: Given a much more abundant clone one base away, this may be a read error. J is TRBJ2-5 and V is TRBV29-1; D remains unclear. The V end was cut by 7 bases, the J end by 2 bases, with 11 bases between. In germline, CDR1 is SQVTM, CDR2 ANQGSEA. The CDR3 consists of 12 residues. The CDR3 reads CSAADQQETQYF. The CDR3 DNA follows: TGCAGCGCCGCGGACCAGCAAGAGACCCAGTACTTC.

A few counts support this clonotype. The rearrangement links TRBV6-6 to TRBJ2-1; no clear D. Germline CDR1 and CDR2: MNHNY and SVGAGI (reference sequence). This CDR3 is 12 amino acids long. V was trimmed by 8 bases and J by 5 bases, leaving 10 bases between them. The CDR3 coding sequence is TGTGCCAGCCGGGTCCTAGACAATGAGCAGTTCTTC. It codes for CASRVLDNEQFF.

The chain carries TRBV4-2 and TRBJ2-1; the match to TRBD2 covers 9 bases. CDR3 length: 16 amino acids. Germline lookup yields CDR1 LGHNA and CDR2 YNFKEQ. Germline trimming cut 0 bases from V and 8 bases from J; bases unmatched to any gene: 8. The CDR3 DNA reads TGTGCCAGCAGCCAAGATTTTAGCGGGAGTTGGCATGAGCAGTTCTTC. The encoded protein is CASSQDFSGSWHEQFF.

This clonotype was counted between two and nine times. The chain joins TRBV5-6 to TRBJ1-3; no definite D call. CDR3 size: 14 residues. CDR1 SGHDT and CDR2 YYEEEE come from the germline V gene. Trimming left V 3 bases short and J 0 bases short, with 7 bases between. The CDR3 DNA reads TGTGCCAGCAGCTCGACCCTCTCTGGAAACACCATATATTTT. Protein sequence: CASSSTLSGNTIYF.

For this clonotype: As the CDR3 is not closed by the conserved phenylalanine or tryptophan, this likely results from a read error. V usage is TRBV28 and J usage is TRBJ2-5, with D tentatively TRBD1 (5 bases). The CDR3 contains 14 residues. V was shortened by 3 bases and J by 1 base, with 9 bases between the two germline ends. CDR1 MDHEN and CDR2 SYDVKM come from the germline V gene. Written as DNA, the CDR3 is TGTGCCAGCAGTTTTTTAGGGGTCCAAGAGACCCAGTACCTC. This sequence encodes CASSFLGVQETQYL.

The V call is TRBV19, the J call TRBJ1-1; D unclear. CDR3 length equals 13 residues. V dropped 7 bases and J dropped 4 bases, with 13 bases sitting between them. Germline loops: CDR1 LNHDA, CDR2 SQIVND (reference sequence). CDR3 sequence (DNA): TGTGCCAGTATCCCTGGGCGAGTCACTGAAGCTTTCTTT. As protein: CASIPGRVTEAFF.

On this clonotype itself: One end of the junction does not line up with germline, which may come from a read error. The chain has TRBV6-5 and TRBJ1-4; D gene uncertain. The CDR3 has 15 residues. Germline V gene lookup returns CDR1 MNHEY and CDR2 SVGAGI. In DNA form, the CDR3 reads TGTGCCAGCAGTTACGGGTATACCTCGAGCGAAAAACTGGTTTTT. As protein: CASSYGYTSSEKLVF.

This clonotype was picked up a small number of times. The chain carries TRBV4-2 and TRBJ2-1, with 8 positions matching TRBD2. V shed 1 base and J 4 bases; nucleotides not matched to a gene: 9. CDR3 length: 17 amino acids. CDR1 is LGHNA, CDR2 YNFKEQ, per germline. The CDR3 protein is CASSQGLELAVYNEQFF. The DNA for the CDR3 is TGTGCCAGCAGCCAAGGATTAGAACTAGCGGTTTACAATGAGCAGTTCTTC.

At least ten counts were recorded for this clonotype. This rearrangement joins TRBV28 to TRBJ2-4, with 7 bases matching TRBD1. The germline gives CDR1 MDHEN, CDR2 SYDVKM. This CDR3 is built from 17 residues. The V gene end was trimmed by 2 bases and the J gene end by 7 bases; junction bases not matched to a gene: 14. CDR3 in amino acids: CASSLGLVGDRVNIQYF. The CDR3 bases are TGTGCCAGCAGTTTAGGGTTGGTTGGAGACAGGGTGAACATTCAGTACTTC.

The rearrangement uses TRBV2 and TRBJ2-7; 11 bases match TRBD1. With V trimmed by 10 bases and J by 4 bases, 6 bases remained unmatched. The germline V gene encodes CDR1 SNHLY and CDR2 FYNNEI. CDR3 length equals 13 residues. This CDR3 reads CATGTGGWYEQYF. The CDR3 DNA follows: TGTGCCACAGGGACAGGGGGGTGGTACGAGCAGTACTTC.

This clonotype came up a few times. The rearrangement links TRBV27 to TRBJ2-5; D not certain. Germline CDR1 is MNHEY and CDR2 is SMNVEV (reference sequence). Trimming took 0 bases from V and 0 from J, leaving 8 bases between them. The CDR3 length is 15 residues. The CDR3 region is CASSLSWADQETQYF. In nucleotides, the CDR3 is TGTGCCAGCAGTTTATCGTGGGCAGACCAAGAGACCCAGTACTTC.

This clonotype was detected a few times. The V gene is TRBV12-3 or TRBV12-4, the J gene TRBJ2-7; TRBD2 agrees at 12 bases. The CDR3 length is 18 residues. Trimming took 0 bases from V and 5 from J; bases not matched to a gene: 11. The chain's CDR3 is CASSLARSTSGSADEQYF. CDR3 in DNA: TGTGCCAGCAGTTTAGCGAGGTCGACTAGCGGGAGCGCCGACGAGCAGTACTTC.

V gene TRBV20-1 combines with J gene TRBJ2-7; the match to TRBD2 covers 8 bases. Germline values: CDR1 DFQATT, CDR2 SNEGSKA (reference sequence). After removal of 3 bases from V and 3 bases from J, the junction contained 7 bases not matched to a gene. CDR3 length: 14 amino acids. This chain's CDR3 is CSASPLAEGYEQYF. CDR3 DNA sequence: TGCAGTGCTAGCCCACTAGCGGAGGGCTACGAGCAGTACTTC.

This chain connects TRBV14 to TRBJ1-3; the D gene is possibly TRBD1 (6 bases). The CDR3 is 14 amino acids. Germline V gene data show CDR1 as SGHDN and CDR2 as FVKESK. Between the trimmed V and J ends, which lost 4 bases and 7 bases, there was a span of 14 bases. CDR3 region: CASSRDDQGNTIYF. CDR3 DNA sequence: TGTGCCAGCAGCCGAGATGACCAGGGGAACACCATATATTTT.

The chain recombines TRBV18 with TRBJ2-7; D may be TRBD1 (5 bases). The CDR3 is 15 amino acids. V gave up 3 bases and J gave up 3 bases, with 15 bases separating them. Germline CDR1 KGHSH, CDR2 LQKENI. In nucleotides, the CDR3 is TGTGCCAGCTCACCCGGACGACAGAAAGACTACGAGCAGTACTTC. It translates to CASSPGRQKDYEQYF. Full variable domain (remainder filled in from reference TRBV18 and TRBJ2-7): NAGVMQNPRHLVRRRGQEARLRCSPMKGHSHVYWYRQLPEEGLKFMVYLQKENIIDESGMPKERFSAEFPKEGPSILRIQQVVRGDSAAYFCASSPGRQKDYEQYFGPGTRLTVT.

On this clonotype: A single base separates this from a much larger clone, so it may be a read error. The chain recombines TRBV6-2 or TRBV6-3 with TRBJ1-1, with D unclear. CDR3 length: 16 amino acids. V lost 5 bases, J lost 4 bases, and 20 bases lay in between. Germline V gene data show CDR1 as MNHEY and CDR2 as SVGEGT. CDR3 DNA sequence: TGTGCCAGCAGTGTCTACTGGGATTATGCGAGCACTGAAGCTTTCTTT. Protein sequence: CASSVYWDYASTEAFF.

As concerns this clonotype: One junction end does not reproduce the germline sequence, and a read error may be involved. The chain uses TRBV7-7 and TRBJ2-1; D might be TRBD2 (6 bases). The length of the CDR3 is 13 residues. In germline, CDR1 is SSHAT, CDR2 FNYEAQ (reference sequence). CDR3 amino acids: CASSPERGNEQFF. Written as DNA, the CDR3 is TGTGCTAGCAGCCCTGAACGGGGGAATGAGCAGTTCTTC.

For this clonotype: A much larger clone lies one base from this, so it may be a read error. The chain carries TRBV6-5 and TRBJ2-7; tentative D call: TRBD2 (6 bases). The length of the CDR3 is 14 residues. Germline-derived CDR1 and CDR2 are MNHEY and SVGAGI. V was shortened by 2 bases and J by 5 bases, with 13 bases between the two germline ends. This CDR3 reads CASSYRDSGNEQYF. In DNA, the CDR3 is TGTGCCAGCAGTTACCGGGACTCGGGCAACGAGCAGTACTTC.

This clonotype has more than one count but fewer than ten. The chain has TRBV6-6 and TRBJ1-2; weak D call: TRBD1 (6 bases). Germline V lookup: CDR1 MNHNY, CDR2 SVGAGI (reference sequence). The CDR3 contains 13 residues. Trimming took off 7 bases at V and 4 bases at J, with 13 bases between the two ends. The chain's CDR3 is CASTAGAAYGYTF. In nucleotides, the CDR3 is TGTGCCAGCACTGCAGGGGCGGCCTATGGCTACACCTTC.

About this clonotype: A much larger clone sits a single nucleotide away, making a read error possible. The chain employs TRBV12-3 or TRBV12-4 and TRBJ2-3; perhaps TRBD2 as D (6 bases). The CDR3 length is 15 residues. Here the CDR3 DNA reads TGTGCCAGCAGCCAAAATCGGGGAGGCACAGATACGCTGTATTTT. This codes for CASSQNRGGTDTLYF.

The CDR3 nucleotides read TGTGCCAGCAGTGAAAGGCTAGCGGGAGACCTCCGGGTGCAGTTCTTC. It is translated as CASSERLAGDLRVQFF. This sequence joins TRBV2 and TRBJ2-1; 10 nucleotides agree with TRBD2. The CDR3 length is 16 residues. J lost 12 bases, V lost 2 bases, and 13 bases had no gene match. In germline, CDR1 is SNHLY, CDR2 FYNNEI.

The CDR3 sequence is CASSSPQGSGGTDTQYF. The CDR3, as DNA: TGTGCCAGCAGTTCCCCTCAGGGGTCTGGGGGCACAGATACGCAGTATTTT. The V gene is TRBV12-3 or TRBV12-4, the J gene TRBJ2-3, with a weak D call TRBD1 (6 bases). V gave up 4 bases and J gave up 1 base, with 18 bases separating them. The CDR3 length is 17 residues.

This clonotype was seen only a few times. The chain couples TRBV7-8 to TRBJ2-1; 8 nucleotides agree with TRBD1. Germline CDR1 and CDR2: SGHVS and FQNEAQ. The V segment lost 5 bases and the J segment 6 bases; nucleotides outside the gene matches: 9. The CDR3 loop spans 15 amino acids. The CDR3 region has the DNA TGTGCCAGCAGCGCCGGGACAGGCCCGGGCAATGAGCAGTTCTTC. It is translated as CASSAGTGPGNEQFF.

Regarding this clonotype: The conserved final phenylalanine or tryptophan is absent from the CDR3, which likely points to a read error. The CDR3 sequence: CASIGENTEAFI. The CDR3 DNA reads as TGTGCCAGCATAGGCGAGAACACTGAAGCTTTCATT. V and J are TRBV6-6 and TRBJ1-1, with D unresolved. Trimming took 7 bases from V and 1 from J, leaving 7 bases between them. Germline CDR1 MNHNY, CDR2 SVGAGI (reference sequence). The CDR3 covers 12 residues.

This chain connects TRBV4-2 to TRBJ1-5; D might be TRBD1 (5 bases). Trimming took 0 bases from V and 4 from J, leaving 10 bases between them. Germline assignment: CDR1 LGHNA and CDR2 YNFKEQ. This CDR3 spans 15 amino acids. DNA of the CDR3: TGTGCCAGCAGCCAAGAGGGGGGGGGAAATCAGCCCCAGCATTTT. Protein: CASSQEGGGNQPQHF.

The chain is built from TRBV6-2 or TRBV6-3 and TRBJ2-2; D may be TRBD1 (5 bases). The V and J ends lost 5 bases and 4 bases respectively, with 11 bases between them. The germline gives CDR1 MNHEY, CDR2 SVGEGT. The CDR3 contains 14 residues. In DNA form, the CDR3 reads TGTGCCAGCAGTGACAGCCCGATCACCGGGGAGCTGTTTTTT. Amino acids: CASSDSPITGELFF.

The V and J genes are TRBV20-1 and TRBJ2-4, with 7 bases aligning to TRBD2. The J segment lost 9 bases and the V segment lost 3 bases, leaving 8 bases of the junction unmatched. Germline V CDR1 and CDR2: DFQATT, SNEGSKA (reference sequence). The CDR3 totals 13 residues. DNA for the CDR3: TGCAGTGCTAGCGGTCTCTGGGAGGGCATTCAGTACTTC. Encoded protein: CSASGLWEGIQYF.